This is a list of T cell receptor beta chains from one sample in a study of blood T cell repertoires in COVID-19. The table came from immunoSEQ multiplex PCR; TCRdb's copy has only in-frame clones and leaves some out. The data show roughly 250,000 clones, with approximately 91% seen just once and around 0.86% held by the top ten. Input material: peripheral blood. The receptors stem from a man between 25 and 39 years old with COVID-19, enrolled during active disease. The CDR3 runs from the conserved cysteine through the conserved F or W. D genes are given only for firm matches. Size values are once, few and many counts, or a class for expanded clones, and some rows have none.

clone size: few
J gene: TRBJ1-2
V gene: TRBV19
D gene: TRBD1
CDR3 DNA: TGTGCCAGTAGTATAGGGGACAGGTCCAACGGCTACACCTTC
CDR3 protein: CASSIGDRSNGYTF

clone size: .
J gene: TRBJ2-5
V gene: TRBV3-1/TRBV3-2
D gene: TRBD1
CDR3 DNA: TGTGCCAGCAGCACGACAGGGCTGTACCAAGAGACCCAGTACTTC
CDR3 protein: CASSTTGLYQETQYF

clone size: .
J gene: TRBJ1-2
V gene: TRBV9
D gene: .
CDR3 DNA: TGTGCCAGCAGCGGATGGGGGACACAGACAGTCTATGGCTACACCTTC
CDR3 protein: CASSGWGTQTVYGYTF

clone size: .
J gene: TRBJ1-6
V gene: TRBV30
D gene: .
CDR3 DNA: TGTGCCTACCTCCCCCCAGGGAGGTCCTATAATTCACCCCTCCACTTT
CDR3 protein: CAYLPPGRSYNSPLHF

clone size: .
J gene: TRBJ1-4
V gene: TRBV5-5
D gene: .
CDR3 DNA: TGTGCCAGCAGCTTGGACTACTTTAGCGAAAAACTGTTTTTT
CDR3 protein: CASSLDYFSEKLFF

clone size: few
J gene: TRBJ1-4
V gene: TRBV5-1
D gene: .
CDR3 DNA: TGCGCCAGCAGCTTGGGGCAGGGATTCGCTAATGAAAAACTGTTTTTT
CDR3 protein: CASSLGQGFANEKLFF

clone size: .
J gene: TRBJ1-4
V gene: TRBV10-2
D gene: .
CDR3 DNA: TGCGCCACCCGAGGGCGGACAGACCTTAATGAAAAACTGTTTTTT
CDR3 protein: CATRGRTDLNEKLFF

clone size: .
J gene: TRBJ2-2
V gene: TRBV6-1
D gene: .
CDR3 DNA: TGTGCCAGCAGTGAAGACCACAGCACCGGGGAGCTGTTTTTT
CDR3 protein: CASSEDHSTGELFF

clone size: .
J gene: TRBJ2-7
V gene: TRBV7-9
D gene: TRBD1
CDR3 DNA: TGTGCCAGCAGCATCTCCGGACAGGGGGCGGAGCAGTACTTC
CDR3 protein: CASSISGQGAEQYF

clone size: few
J gene: TRBJ2-5
V gene: TRBV7-9
D gene: TRBD1
CDR3 DNA: TGTGCCAGCAGCGGGGGACAGAACCAAGAGACCCAGTACTTC
CDR3 protein: CASSGGQNQETQYF

clone size: .
J gene: TRBJ1-2
V gene: TRBV29-1
D gene: .
CDR3 DNA: TGCAGCGTTGACGGGGGGCAGGGTGGCTACACCTTC
CDR3 protein: CSVDGGQGGYTF

clone size: .
J gene: TRBJ1-6
V gene: TRBV2
D gene: TRBD1
CDR3 DNA: TGTGCCAGCAGTGAAGGGGACAGGGTGACTTCACCCCTCCACTTT
CDR3 protein: CASSEGDRVTSPLHF

clone size: .
J gene: TRBJ1-1
V gene: TRBV10-3
D gene: TRBD1
CDR3 DNA: TGTGCCATCAGTGAGCCCCACGAGGGGGCAAGGGCTTTCTTT
CDR3 protein: CAISEPHEGARAFF

clone size: .
J gene: TRBJ1-2
V gene: TRBV19
D gene: .
CDR3 DNA: TGTGCCAGTAGTATAGCCGTGCGTTTTGTCGGCTACACCTTC
CDR3 protein: CASSIAVRFVGYTF

clone size: .
J gene: TRBJ1-2
V gene: TRBV27
D gene: .
CDR3 DNA: TGTGCCAGCAGTGCCGGCGGGGGATGGTTGGGCTACACCTTC
CDR3 protein: CASSAGGGWLGYTF

clone size: .
J gene: TRBJ1-1
V gene: TRBV29-1
D gene: .
CDR3 DNA: TGCAGCGTTGATTCTCCTTTTGGTGACAGCATGAACACTGAAGCTTTCTTT
CDR3 protein: CSVDSPFGDSMNTEAFF

clone size: .
J gene: TRBJ1-1
V gene: TRBV28
D gene: TRBD1
CDR3 DNA: TGTGCCAGCAGAAACCCCGGGACAGAGAACACTGAAGCTTTCTTT
CDR3 protein: CASRNPGTENTEAFF

clone size: .
J gene: TRBJ2-1
V gene: TRBV5-1
D gene: TRBD2
CDR3 DNA: TGCGCCAGCAGCCCCCCGAGTAGCGGGGACCCCTACAATGAGCAGTTCTTC
CDR3 protein: CASSPPSSGDPYNEQFF

clone size: .
J gene: TRBJ2-3
V gene: TRBV7-2
D gene: TRBD1
CDR3 DNA: TGTGCCAGCAGCTCCCCCGGGACAGGGGCGGTCTATAGCACAGATACGCAGTATTTT
CDR3 protein: CASSSPGTGAVYSTDTQYF

clone size: .
J gene: TRBJ2-5
V gene: TRBV3-1/TRBV3-2
D gene: TRBD1
CDR3 DNA: TGTGCCAGCAGCCCGGACAGGGTCCGGGAGACCCAGTACTTC
CDR3 protein: CASSPDRVRETQYF

clone size: .
J gene: TRBJ1-4
V gene: TRBV30
D gene: TRBD1
CDR3 DNA: TGTGCCTTGACAGGGTCCGCCAGCGAAAAACTGTTTTTT
CDR3 protein: CALTGSASEKLFF

clone size: .
J gene: TRBJ2-2
V gene: TRBV11-1
D gene: .
CDR3 DNA: TGTGCCAGCAGCGCGACGGACACGAACACCGGGGAGCTGTTTTTT
CDR3 protein: CASSATDTNTGELFF

clone size: .
J gene: TRBJ1-6
V gene: TRBV6-5
D gene: TRBD1
CDR3 DNA: TGTGCCAGCAGCCGAGGACAGGCGCAAAGGTCACCCCTCCACTTT
CDR3 protein: CASSRGQAQRSPLHF

clone size: .
J gene: TRBJ1-1
V gene: TRBV25-1
D gene: .
CDR3 DNA: TGTGCCAGTTGCGCGCAGGGGAACACTGAAGCTTTCTTT
CDR3 protein: CASCAQGNTEAFF

clone size: .
J gene: TRBJ1-1
V gene: TRBV6-5
D gene: .
CDR3 DNA: TGTGCCAGCAGGCCCCCTACAGGTGAAGCTTTCTTT
CDR3 protein: CASRPPTGEAFF

clone size: .
J gene: TRBJ2-2
V gene: TRBV24-1
D gene: TRBD1
CDR3 DNA: TGTGCCACCAGTGATTTGCGAGACAGGGGTGGGGAGCTGTTTTTT
CDR3 protein: CATSDLRDRGGELFF

clone size: .
J gene: TRBJ2-1
V gene: TRBV6-5
D gene: .
CDR3 DNA: TGTGCCAGCAAGGGAGGGGGGGTCTACAATGAGCAGTTCTTC
CDR3 protein: CASKGGGVYNEQFF

clone size: .
J gene: TRBJ2-1
V gene: TRBV9
D gene: .
CDR3 DNA: TGTGCCAGCAGCGTAGGAGGGCTGCCCTCCTACAATGAGCAGTTCTTC
CDR3 protein: CASSVGGLPSYNEQFF

clone size: .
J gene: TRBJ2-5
V gene: TRBV7-3
D gene: TRBD2
CDR3 DNA: TGTGCCAGCAGCTTCACCGGGACTAGCGGTCCTGGAGCGGAGACCCAGTACTTC
CDR3 protein: CASSFTGTSGPGAETQYF

clone size: .
J gene: TRBJ2-3
V gene: TRBV5-1
D gene: TRBD2
CDR3 DNA: TGCGCCAGCAGCTCTCTATTAGCGGGGGACCGCACAGATACGCAGTATTTT
CDR3 protein: CASSSLLAGDRTDTQYF

clone size: .
J gene: TRBJ1-2
V gene: TRBV30
D gene: TRBD1
CDR3 DNA: TGTGCCTGGAGTGTCAAGGGGGCTTATGGCTACACCTTC
CDR3 protein: CAWSVKGAYGYTF

clone size: .
J gene: TRBJ2-5
V gene: TRBV2
D gene: .
CDR3 DNA: TGTGCCAGCAGTGTGGACACGGGTGGGGGGGAGACCCAGTACTTC
CDR3 protein: CASSVDTGGGETQYF

clone size: .
J gene: TRBJ2-5
V gene: TRBV9
D gene: TRBD2
CDR3 DNA: TGTGCCAGCAGCATCGGACTAGCGGGGGTGATGGGCGAGACCCAGTACTTC
CDR3 protein: CASSIGLAGVMGETQYF

clone size: .
J gene: TRBJ2-1
V gene: TRBV5-4
D gene: TRBD1
CDR3 DNA: TGTGCCAGCGGGGCAGGGGGTTACAATGAGCAGTTCTTC
CDR3 protein: CASGAGGYNEQFF

clone size: .
J gene: TRBJ2-7
V gene: TRBV21-1
D gene: .
CDR3 DNA: TGTGCCAGCAAGTATTATCGTCGGACAGGGCCAACCTACGAGCAGTACTTC
CDR3 protein: CASKYYRRTGPTYEQYF

clone size: .
J gene: TRBJ1-6
V gene: TRBV2
D gene: TRBD1
CDR3 DNA: TGTGCCAGCAGGACAATATCACAGGGGAGGCAATCACCCCTCCACTTT
CDR3 protein: CASRTISQGRQSPLHF

clone size: .
J gene: TRBJ2-1
V gene: TRBV10-3
D gene: TRBD1
CDR3 DNA: TGTGCCATCAGTGGTGGTCGGGACAGCCCCACGGATGAGCAGTTCTTC
CDR3 protein: CAISGGRDSPTDEQFF

clone size: .
J gene: TRBJ1-6
V gene: TRBV4-1
D gene: TRBD1
CDR3 DNA: TGCGCCAGCAGCCAAGGTACCGGGAGGACAGGGAGGTCACCCCTCCACTTT
CDR3 protein: CASSQGTGRTGRSPLHF

clone size: .
J gene: TRBJ2-2
V gene: TRBV5-1
D gene: .
CDR3 DNA: TGCGCCAGCAGCTTGAAGGGGACCCAGGGGTCCGGGGAGCTGTTTTTT
CDR3 protein: CASSLKGTQGSGELFF

clone size: .
J gene: TRBJ2-7
V gene: TRBV19
D gene: .
CDR3 DNA: TGTGCCAGTAGTATAGCTCCAGGGAAGCACGAGCAGTACTTC
CDR3 protein: CASSIAPGKHEQYF

clone size: .
J gene: TRBJ2-7
V gene: TRBV5-1
D gene: TRBD2
CDR3 DNA: TGCGCCAGCAGCTCGGATCCTAGCGGGTCCTACGAGCAGTACTTC
CDR3 protein: CASSSDPSGSYEQYF

clone size: .
J gene: TRBJ1-5
V gene: TRBV5-5
D gene: TRBD1
CDR3 DNA: TGTGCCAGCAGCCCCCGGGACAGGGGGGGTCAGCCCCAGCATTTT
CDR3 protein: CASSPRDRGGQPQHF

clone size: once
J gene: TRBJ2-7
V gene: TRBV15
D gene: TRBD1
CDR3 DNA: TGTGCCACCAGCAGAGAGGACAGGTTCTACGAGCAGTACTTC
CDR3 protein: CATSREDRFYEQYF